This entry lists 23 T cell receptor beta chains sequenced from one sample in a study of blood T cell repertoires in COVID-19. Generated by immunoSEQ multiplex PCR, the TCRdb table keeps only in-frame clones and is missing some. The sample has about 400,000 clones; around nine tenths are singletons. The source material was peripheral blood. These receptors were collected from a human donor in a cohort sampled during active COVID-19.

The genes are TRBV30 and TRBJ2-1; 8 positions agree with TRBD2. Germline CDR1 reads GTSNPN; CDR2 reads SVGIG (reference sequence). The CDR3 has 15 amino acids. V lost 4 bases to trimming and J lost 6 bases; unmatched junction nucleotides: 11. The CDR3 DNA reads TGTGCCTGGACTCGTGGAGCGGGAGTATCCAATGAGCAGTTCTTC. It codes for CAWTRGAGVSNEQFF. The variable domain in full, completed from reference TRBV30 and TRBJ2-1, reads SQTIHQWPATLVQPVGSPLSLECTVEGTSNPNLYWYRQAAGRGLQLLFYSVGIGQISSEVPQNLSASRPQDRQFILSSKKLLLSDSGFYLCAWTRGAGVSNEQFFGPGTRLTVL.

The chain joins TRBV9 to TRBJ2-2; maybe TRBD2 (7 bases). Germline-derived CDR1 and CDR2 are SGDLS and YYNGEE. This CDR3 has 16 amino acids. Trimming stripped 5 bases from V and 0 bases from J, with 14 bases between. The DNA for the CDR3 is TGTGCCAGCAGTATAGGGGAGGGGGCGAACACCGGGGAGCTGTTTTTT. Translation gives CASSIGEGANTGELFF.

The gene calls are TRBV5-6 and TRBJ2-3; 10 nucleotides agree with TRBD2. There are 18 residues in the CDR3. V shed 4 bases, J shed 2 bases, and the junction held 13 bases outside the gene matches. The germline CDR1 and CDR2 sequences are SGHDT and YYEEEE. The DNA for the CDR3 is TGTGCCAGCAGCACGCGGCGAGGACTAGCGGCGGCCACAGATACGCAGTATTTT. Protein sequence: CASSTRRGLAAATDTQYF.

The CDR3 loop reads CASAGVTGVDEQYF. The CDR3 DNA follows: TGTGCCAGCGCCGGTGTGACAGGCGTTGACGAGCAGTACTTC. This rearrangement joins TRBV7-9 to TRBJ2-7; tentatively, D is TRBD1 (6 bases). V lost 8 bases to trimming and J lost 5 bases, with 19 bases between them. The germline CDR1 and CDR2 sequences are SEHNR and FQNEAQ (reference sequence). The CDR3 runs to 14 residues.

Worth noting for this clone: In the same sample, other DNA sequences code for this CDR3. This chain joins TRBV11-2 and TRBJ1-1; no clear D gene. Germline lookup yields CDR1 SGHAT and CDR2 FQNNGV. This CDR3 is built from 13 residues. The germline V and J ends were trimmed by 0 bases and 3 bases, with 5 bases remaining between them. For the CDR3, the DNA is TGTGCCAGCAGCTTAGACCGAGACACTGAAGCTTTCTTT. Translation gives CASSLDRDTEAFF.

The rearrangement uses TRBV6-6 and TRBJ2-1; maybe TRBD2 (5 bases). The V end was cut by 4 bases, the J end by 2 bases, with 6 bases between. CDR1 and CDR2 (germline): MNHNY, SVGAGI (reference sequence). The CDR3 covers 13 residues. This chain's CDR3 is CASSLEAYNEQFF. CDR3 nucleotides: TGTGCCAGCAGTTTGGAGGCCTACAATGAGCAGTTCTTC.

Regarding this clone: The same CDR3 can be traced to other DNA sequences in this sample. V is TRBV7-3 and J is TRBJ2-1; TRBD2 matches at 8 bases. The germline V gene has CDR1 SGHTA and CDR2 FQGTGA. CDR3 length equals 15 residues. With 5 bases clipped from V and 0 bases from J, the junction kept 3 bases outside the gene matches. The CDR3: CASSLAGPSYNEQFF. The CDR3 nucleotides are TGTGCCAGCAGCCTAGCGGGTCCCTCCTACAATGAGCAGTTCTTC.

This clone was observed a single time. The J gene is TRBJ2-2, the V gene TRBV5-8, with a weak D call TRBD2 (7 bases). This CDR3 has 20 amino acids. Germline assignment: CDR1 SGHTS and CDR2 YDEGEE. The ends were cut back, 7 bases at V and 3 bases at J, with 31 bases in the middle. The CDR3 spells CASPSPAGLLFAGDTGELFF. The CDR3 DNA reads TGTGCCAGCCCTTCTCCAGCGGGACTCCTATTCGCAGGGGACACCGGGGAGCTGTTTTTT.

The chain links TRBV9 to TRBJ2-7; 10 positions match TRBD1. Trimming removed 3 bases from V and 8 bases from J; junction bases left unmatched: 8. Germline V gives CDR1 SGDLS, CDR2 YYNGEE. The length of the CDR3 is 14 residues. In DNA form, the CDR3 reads TGTGCCAGCAGCGAAACCGGGACAGGGGAAAAGCAGTACTTC. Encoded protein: CASSETGTGEKQYF.

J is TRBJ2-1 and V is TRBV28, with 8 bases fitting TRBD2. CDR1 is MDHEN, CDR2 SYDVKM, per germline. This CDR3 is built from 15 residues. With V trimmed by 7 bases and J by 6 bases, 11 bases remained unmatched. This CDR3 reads CASTLGGLVINEQFF. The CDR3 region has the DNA TGTGCCAGCACCCTAGGGGGACTAGTAATCAATGAGCAGTTCTTC.

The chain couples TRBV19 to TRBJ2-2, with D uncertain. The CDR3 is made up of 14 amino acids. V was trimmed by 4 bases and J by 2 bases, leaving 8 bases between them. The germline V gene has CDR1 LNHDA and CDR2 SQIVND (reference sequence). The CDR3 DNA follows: TGTGCCAGTAGTAAGAGTCGAAACACCGGGGAGCTGTTTTTT. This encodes CASSKSRNTGELFF. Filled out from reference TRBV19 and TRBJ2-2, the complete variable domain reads DGGITQSPKYLFRKEGQNVTLSCEQNLNHDAMYWYRQDPGQGLRLIYYSQIVNDFQKGDIAEGYSVSREKKESFPLTVTSAQKNPTAFYLCASSKSRNTGELFFGEGSRLTVL.

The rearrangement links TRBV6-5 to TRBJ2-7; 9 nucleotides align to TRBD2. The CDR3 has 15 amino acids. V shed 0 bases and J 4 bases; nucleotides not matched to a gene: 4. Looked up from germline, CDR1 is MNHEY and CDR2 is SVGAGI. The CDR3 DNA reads TGTGCCAGCAGTTACTCTAGCGGGAGCCTTTACGAGCAGTACTTC. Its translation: CASSYSSGSLYEQYF.

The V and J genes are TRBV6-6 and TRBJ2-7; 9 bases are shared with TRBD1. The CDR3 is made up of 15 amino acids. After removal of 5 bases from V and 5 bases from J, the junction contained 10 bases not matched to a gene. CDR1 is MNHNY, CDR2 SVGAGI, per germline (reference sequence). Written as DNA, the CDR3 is TGTGCCAGCAGTCGATCTTTGACAGGGGGGCACGAGCAGTACTTC. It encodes CASSRSLTGGHEQYF.

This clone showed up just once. The CDR3 DNA reads as TGTGCCAGCTCAGGGGCAGGGGGTTTCGACGAGCAGTACTTC. It specifies CASSGAGGFDEQYF. This chain joins TRBV7-3 and TRBJ2-7, with 7 bases lining up with TRBD1. Germline trimming cut 8 bases from V and 5 bases from J; bases unmatched to any gene: 12. CDR1 and CDR2 from the germline V gene are SGHTA and FQGTGA. CDR3 length: 14 residues.

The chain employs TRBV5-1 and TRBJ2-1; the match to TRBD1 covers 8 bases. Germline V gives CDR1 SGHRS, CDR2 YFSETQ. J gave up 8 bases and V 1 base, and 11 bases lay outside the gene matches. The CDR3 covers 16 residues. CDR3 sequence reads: CASSLPGTGEGDEQFF. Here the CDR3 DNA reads TGCGCCAGCAGCTTGCCCGGGACAGGAGAAGGCGATGAGCAGTTCTTC.

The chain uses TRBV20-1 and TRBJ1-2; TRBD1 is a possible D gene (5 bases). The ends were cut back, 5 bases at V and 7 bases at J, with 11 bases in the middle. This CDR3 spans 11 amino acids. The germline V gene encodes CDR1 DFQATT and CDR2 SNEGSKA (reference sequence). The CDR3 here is CSAGTGFGYTF. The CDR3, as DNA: TGCAGTGCTGGAACAGGATTTGGCTACACCTTC.

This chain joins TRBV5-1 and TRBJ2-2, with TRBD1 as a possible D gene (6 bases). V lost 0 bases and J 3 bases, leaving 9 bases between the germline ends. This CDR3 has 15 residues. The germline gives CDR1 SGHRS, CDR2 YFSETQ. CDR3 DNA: TGCGCCAGCAGCTTGGGGTCAGGGGACACCGGGGAGCTGTTTTTT. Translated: CASSLGSGDTGELFF. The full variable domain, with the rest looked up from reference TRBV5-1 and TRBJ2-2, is KAGVTQTPRYLIKTRGQQVTLSCSPISGHRSVSWYQQTPGQGLQFLFEYFSETQRNKGNFPGRFSGRQFSNSRSEMNVSTLELGDSALYLCASSLGSGDTGELFFGEGSRLTVL.

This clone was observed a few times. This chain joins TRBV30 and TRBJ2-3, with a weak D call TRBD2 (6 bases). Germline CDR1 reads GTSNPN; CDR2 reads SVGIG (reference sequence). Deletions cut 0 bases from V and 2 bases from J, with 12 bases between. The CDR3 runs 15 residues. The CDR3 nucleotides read TGTGCCTGGAGTGTACCGGGGACTCACACAGATACGCAGTATTTT. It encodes CAWSVPGTHTDTQYF.

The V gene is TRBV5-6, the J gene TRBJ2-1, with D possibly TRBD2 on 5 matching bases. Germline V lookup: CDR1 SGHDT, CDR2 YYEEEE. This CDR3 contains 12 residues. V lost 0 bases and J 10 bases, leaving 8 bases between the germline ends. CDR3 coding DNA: TGTGCCAGCAGCTTGGATTCGGGGGAGCAGTTCTTC. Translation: CASSLDSGEQFF.

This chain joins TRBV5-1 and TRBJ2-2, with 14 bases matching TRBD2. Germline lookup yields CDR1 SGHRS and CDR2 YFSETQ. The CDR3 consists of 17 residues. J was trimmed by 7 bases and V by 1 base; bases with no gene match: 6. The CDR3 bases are TGCGCCAGCAGCTTGCCGGGACTAGCGGGAGCCAACGGGGAGCTGTTTTTT. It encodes CASSLPGLAGANGELFF.

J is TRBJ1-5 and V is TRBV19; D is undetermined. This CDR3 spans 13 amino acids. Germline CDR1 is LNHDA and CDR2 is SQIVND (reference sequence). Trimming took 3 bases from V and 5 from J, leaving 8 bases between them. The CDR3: CASSMREDQPQHF. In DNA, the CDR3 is TGTGCCAGTAGTATGAGGGAGGATCAGCCCCAGCATTTT.

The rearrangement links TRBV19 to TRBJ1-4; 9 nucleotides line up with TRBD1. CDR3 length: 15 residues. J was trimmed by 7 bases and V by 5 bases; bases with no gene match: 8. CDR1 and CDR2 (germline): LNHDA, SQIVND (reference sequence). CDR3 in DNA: TGTGCCAGTAGTGACCTACAGGGGGCGGGTGAAAAACTGTTTTTT. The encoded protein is CASSDLQGAGEKLFF.

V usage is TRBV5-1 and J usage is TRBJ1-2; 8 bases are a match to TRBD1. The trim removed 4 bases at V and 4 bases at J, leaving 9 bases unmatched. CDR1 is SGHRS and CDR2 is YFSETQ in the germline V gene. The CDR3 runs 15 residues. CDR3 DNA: TGCGCCAGCAGCCCGCCATTCGGACAGGGCTATGGCTACACCTTC. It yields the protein CASSPPFGQGYGYTF.